The present T cell receptor beta chain was sequenced within a study of cytomegalovirus exposure and HLA in healthy donors. Donors came from a validation cohort of approximately 110 subjects, distinct from the first 666-subject cohort. Findings and caveats of the study: TCR clusters originating in the first cohort tended to co-occur in the roughly 120 validation repertoires, according to a later analysis. It was reported that the classifier diagnosed cytomegalovirus status with high specificity and sensitivity in both the original and validation cohorts. Overall, around 160 TCR beta chains were annotated as cytomegalovirus-associated.

The method was immunoSEQ multiplex PCR; TCRdb's version includes in-frame clones alone and lacks a portion of them. Of a few hundred thousand clones listed, around 90% are singletons. The V gene lost 4 bases and the J gene lost 6 bases, with 18 bases spanning the gap. The CDR3 extends over 15 amino acids. CDR1 MRHNA and CDR2 SNTAGT come from the germline V gene. On this clone: Its antigen is as yet unknown.

The sequence derives from a woman between 18 and 29 years old in good health and CMV-seronegative. This rearrangement joins TRBV6-4 to TRBJ1-2, with D possibly matching TRBD1 (5 bases). Sequencing used PBMCs. The CDR3 nucleotides are TGTGCCAGCAGTGTCCGGGGCCTGCCGGGGGATGGCTACACCTTC. Translating it yields CASSVRGLPGDGYTF.